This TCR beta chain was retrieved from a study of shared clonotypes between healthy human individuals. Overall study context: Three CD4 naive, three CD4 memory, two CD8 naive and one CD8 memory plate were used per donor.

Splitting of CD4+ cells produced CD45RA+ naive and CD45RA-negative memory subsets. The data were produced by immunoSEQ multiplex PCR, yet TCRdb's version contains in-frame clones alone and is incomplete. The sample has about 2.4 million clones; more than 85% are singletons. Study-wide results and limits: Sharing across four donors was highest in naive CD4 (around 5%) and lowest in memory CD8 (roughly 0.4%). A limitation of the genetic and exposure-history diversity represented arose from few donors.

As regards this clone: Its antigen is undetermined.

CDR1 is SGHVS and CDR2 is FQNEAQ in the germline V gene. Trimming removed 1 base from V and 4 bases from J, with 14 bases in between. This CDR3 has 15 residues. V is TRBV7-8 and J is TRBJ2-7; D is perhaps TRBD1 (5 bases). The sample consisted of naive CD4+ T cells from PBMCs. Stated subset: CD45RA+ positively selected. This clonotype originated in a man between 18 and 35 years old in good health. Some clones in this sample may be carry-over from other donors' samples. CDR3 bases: TGTGCCAGCAGCTTAGGGCAGGGTGGCGTATACGAGCAGTACTTC. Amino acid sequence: CASSLGQGGVYEQYF. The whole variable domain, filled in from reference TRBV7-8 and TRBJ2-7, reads GAGVSQSPRYKVAKRGQDVALRCDPISGHVSLFWYQQALGQGPEFLTYFQNEAQLDKSGLPSDRFFAERPEGSVSTLKIQRTQQEDSAVYLCASSLGQGGVYEQYFGPGTRLTVT.